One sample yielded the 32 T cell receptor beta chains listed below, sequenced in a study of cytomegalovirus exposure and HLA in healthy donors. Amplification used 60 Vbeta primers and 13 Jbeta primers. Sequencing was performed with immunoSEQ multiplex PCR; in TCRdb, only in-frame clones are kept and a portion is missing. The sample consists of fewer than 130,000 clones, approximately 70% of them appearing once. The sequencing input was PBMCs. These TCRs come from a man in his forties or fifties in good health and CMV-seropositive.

CDR3 loop: CASSVGRASGSHEQYV. The CDR3 DNA reads TGTGCCAGCAGCGTGGGAAGGGCTAGCGGGAGTCACGAGCAGTACGTC. The chain uses TRBV5-4 and TRBJ2-7; 10 nucleotides match TRBD2. Germline assignment: CDR1 SGHNT and CDR2 YYREEE (reference sequence). The CDR3 is 16 amino acids. V trimming: 4 bases; J trimming: 5 bases; junction bases outside the gene matches: 12.

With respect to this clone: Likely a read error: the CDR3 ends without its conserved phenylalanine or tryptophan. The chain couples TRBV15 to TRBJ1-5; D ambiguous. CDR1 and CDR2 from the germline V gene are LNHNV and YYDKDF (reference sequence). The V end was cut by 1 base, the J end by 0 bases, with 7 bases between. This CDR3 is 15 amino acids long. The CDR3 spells CATSRGPDSNQPQHL. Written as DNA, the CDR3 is TGTGCCACCAGCAGAGGACCAGATAGCAATCAGCCCCAGCATCTT.

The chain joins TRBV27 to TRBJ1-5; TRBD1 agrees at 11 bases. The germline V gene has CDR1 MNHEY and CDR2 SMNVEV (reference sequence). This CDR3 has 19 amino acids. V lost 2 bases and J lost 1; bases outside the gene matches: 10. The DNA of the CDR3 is TGTGCCAGCAGTTTAAGAAGGACAGGGGGCGTCGAGAGCAATCAGCCCCAGCATTTT. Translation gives CASSLRRTGGVESNQPQHF.

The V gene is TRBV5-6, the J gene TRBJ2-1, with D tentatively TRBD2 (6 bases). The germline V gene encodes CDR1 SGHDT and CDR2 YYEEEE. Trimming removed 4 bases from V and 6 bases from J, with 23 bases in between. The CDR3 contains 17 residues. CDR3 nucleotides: TGTGCCAGCAGCGTTCCGACTGCTGGGGACTGGTCCAATGAGCAGTTCTTC. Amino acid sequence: CASSVPTAGDWSNEQFF. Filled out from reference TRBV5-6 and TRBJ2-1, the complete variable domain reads DAGVTQSPTHLIKTRGQQVTLRCSPKSGHDTVSWYQQALGQGPQFIFQYYEEEERQRGNFPDRFSGHQFPNYSSELNVNALLLGDSALYLCASSVPTAGDWSNEQFFGPGTRLTVL.

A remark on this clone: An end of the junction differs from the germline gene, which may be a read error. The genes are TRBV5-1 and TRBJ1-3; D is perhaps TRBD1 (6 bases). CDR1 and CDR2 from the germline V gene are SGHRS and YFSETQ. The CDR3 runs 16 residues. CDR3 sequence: CASSSTGRGAGDTIYF. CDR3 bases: TGCGCCAGCAGCTCGACAGGACGGGGAGCTGGAGACACCATATATTTT. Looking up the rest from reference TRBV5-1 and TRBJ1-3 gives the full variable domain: KAGVTQTPRYLIKTRGQQVTLSCSPISGHRSVSWYQQTPGQGLQFLFEYFSETQRNKGNFPGRFSGRQFSNSRSEMNVSTLELGDSALYLCASSSTGRGAGDTIYFGEGSWLTVV.

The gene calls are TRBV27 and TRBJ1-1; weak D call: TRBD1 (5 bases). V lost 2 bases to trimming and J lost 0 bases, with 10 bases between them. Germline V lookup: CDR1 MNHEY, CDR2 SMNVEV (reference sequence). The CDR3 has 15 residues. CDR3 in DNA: TGTGCCAGCAGTTTAGCCGGACACGTGAACACTGAAGCTTTCTTT. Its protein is CASSLAGHVNTEAFF.

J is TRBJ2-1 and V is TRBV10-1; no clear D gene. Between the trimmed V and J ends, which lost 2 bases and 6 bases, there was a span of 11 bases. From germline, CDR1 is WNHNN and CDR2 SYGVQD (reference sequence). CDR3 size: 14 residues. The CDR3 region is CASSEQFNPNEQFF. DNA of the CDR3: TGCGCCAGCAGTGAGCAGTTCAACCCCAATGAGCAGTTCTTC.

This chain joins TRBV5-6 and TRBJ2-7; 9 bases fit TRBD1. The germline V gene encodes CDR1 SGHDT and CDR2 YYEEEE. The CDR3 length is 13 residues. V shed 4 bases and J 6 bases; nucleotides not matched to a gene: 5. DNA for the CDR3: TGTGCCAGCAGCCTCTACAGGGGGCTCGAGCAGTACGTC. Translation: CASSLYRGLEQYV.

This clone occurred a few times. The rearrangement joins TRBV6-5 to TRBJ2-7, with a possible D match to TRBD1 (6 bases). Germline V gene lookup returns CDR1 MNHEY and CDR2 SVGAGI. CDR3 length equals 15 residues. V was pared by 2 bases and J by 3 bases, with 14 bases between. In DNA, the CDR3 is TGTGCCAGCAGTTACGGCCAGGGGTTCGGCTACGAGCAGTACGTC. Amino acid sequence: CASSYGQGFGYEQYV.

CDR3 protein: CAWEGQGIGYTF. The CDR3 DNA sequence: TGTGCCTGGGAGGGACAGGGGATAGGCTACACCTTC. V usage is TRBV30 and J usage is TRBJ1-2, with 10 positions matching TRBD1. With 5 bases clipped from V and 8 bases from J, the junction kept 5 bases outside the gene matches. CDR1 and CDR2 (germline): GTSNPN, SVGIG (reference sequence). The CDR3 runs to 12 residues.

As DNA, the CDR3 is TGCGCCAGCAGCTTGGGGGGAGTCGCCACTGAAGCTTTCTTT. It codes for CASSLGGVATEAFF. The rearrangement uses TRBV5-1 and TRBJ1-1; unclear D gene. CDR3 length: 14 residues. CDR1 is SGHRS, CDR2 YFSETQ, per germline. V was clipped by 0 bases and J by 4 bases, with 10 bases between them.

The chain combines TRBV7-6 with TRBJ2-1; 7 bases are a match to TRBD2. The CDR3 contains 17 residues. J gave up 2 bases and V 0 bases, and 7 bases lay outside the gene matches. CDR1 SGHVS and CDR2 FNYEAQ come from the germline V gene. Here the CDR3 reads CASSLAPGTKTYNEQFF. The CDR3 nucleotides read TGTGCCAGCAGCTTAGCGCCCGGGACTAAGACCTACAATGAGCAGTTCTTC.

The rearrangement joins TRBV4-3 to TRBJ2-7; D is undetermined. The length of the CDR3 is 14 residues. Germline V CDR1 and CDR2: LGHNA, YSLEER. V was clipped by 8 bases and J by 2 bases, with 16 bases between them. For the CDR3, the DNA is TGCGCCAGCGGAAACAGCCTAACCGCCTACGAGCAGTACTTC. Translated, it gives CASGNSLTAYEQYF.

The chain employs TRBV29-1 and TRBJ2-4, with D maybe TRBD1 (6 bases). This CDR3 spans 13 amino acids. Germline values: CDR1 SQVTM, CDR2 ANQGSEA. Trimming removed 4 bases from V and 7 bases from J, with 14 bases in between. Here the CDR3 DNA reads TGCAGCGTTGTACCAGGGGATGGGAACATTCAGTACTTC. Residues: CSVVPGDGNIQYF. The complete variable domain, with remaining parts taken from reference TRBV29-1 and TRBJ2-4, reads SAVISQKPSRDICQRGTSLTIQCQVDSQVTMMFWYRQQPGQSLTLIATANQGSEATYESGFVIDKFPISRPNLTFSTLTVSNMSPEDSSIYLCSVVPGDGNIQYFGAGTRLSVL.

The CDR3 here is CASIGGGPSPLHF. The CDR3 region has the DNA TGTGCCAGCATTGGTGGCGGCCCTTCACCCCTCCACTTT. This rearrangement joins TRBV2 to TRBJ1-6; D uncertain. The length of the CDR3 is 13 residues. Germline CDR1 and CDR2: SNHLY and FYNNEI. Trimming cost V 7 bases and J 9 bases, with 13 bases left between them.

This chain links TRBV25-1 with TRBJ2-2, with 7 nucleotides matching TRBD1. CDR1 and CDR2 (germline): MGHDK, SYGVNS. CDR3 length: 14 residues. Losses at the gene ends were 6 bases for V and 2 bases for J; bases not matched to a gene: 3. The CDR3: CASRGDRNTGELFF. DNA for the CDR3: TGTGCCAGCAGAGGGGACAGAAACACCGGGGAGCTGTTTTTT.

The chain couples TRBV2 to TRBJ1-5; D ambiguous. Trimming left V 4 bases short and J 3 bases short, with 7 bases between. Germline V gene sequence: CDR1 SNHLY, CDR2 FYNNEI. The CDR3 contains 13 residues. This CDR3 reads CASSGADNQPQHF. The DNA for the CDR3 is TGTGCCAGCAGTGGGGCAGACAATCAGCCCCAGCATTTT. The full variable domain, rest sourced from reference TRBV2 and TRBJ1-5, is EPEVTQTPSHQVTQMGQEVILRCVPISNHLYFYWYRQILGQKVEFLVSFYNNEISEKSEIFDDQFSVERPDGSNFTLKIRSTKLEDSAMYFCASSGADNQPQHFGDGTRLSIL.

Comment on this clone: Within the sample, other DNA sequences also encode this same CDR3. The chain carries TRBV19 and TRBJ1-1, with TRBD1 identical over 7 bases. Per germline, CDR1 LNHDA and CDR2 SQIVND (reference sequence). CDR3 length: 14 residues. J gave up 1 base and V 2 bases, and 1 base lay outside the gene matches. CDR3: CASSINRGNTEAFF. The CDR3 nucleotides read TGTGCCAGTAGTATAAACAGGGGGAACACTGAAGCTTTCTTT.

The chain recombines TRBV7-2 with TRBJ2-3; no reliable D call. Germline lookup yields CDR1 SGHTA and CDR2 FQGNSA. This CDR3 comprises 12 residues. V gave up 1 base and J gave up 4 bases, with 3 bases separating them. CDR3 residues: CASSLGPDTQYF. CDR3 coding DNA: TGTGCCAGCAGCTTAGGGCCAGATACGCAGTATTTT. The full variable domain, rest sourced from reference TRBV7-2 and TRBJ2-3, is GAGVSQSPSNKVTEKGKDVELRCDPISGHTALYWYRQSLGQGLEFLIYFQGNSAPDKSGLPSDRFSAERTGGSVSTLTIQRTQQEDSAVYLCASSLGPDTQYFGPGTRLTVL.

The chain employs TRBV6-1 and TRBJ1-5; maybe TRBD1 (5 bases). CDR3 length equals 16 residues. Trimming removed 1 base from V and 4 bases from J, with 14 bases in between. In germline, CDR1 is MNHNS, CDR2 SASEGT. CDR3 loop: CASSEVAGKGNQPQHF. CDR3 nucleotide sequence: TGTGCCAGCAGTGAAGTGGCAGGGAAAGGTAATCAGCCCCAGCATTTT.

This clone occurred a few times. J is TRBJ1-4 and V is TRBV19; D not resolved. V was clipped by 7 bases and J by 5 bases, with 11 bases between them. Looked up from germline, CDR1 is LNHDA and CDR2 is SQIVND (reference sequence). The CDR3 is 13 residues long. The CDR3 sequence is CASTWQRNEKLFF. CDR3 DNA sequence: TGTGCCAGTACTTGGCAGCGGAATGAAAAACTGTTTTTT.

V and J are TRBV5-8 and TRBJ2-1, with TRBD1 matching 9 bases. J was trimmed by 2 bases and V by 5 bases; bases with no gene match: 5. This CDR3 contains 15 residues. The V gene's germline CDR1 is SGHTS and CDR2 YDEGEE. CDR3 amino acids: CASSPGTGPYNEQFF. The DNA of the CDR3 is TGTGCCAGCAGTCCCGGGACAGGGCCCTACAATGAGCAGTTCTTC. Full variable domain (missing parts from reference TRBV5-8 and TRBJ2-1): EAGVTQSPTHLIKTRGQQATLRCSPISGHTSVYWYQQALGLGLQFLLWYDEGEERNRGNFPPRFSGRQFPNYSSELNVNALELEDSALYLCASSPGTGPYNEQFFGPGTRLTVL.

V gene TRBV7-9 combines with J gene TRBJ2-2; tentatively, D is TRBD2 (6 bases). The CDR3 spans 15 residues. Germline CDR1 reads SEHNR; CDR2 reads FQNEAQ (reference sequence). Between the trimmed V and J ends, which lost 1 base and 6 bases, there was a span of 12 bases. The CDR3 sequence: CASSLGRGPSGELFF. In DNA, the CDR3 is TGTGCCAGCAGCTTAGGGAGGGGTCCGTCCGGGGAGCTGTTTTTT.

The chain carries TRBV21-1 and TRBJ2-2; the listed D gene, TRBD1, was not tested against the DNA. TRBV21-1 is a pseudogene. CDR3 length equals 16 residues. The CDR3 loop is CASSKGSRGTTGELFF. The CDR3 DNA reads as TGTGCCAGCAGCAAAGGGTCTAGGGGAACCACCGGGGAGCTGTTTTTT.

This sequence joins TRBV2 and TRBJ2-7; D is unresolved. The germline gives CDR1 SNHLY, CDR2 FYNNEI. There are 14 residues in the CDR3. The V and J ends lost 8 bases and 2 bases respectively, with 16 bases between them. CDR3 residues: CASLAAIGTYEQYV. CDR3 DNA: TGTGCCAGCCTTGCGGCTATAGGTACCTACGAGCAGTACGTC.

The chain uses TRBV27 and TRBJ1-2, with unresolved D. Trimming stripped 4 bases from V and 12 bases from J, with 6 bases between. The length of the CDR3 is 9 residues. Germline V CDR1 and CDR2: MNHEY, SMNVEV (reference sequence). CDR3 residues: CASSYCDTF. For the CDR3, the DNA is TGTGCCAGCAGTTACTGCGACACCTTC.

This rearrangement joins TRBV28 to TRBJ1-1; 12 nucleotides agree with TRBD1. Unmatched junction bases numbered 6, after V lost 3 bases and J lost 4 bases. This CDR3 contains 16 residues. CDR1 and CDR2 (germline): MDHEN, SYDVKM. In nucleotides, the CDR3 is TGTGCCAGCAGTTTTTGGGACAGGGGGCCCAGCACTGAAGCTTTCTTT. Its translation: CASSFWDRGPSTEAFF.

This CDR3 is CASSQDWSEGTYEQYF. The DNA for the CDR3 is TGCGCCAGCAGCCAAGATTGGTCGGAGGGAACCTACGAGCAGTACTTC. The rearrangement links TRBV4-1 to TRBJ2-7, with D possibly matching TRBD2 (6 bases). V was pared by 0 bases and J by 2 bases, with 14 bases between. This CDR3 has 16 amino acids. Germline V gene sequence: CDR1 MGHRA, CDR2 YSYEKL.

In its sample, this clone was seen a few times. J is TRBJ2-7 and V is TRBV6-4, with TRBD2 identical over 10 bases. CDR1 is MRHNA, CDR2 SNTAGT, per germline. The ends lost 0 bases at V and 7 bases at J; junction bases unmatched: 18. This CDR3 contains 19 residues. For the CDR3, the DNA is TGTGCCAGCAGTGACTCGAGTCTCATTCGGACTAGCGGAGTGGGGGAGCAGTACGTC. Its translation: CASSDSSLIRTSGVGEQYV.

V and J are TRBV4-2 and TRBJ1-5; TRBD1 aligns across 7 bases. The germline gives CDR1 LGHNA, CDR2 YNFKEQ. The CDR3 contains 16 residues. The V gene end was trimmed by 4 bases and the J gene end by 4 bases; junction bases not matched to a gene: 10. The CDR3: CASSPATGQGNQPQHF. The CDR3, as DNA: TGTGCCAGCAGCCCTGCGACAGGGCAGGGGAATCAGCCCCAGCATTTT.

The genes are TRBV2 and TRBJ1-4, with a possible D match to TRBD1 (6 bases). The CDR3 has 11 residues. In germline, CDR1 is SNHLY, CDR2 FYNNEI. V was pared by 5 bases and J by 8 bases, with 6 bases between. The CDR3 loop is CASSTGEKLFF. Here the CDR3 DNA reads TGTGCCAGCAGTACAGGGGAAAAACTGTTTTTT.

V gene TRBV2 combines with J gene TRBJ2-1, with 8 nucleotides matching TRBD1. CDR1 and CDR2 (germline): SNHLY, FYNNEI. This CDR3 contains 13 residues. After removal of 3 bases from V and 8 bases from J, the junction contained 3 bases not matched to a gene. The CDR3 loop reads CASSDDRGDEQFF. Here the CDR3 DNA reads TGTGCCAGCAGTGATGACAGGGGCGATGAGCAGTTCTTC.